Listed below are T cell receptor beta chains from one sample, sequenced in a study of cytomegalovirus exposure and HLA in healthy donors. Clones were read by immunoSEQ multiplex PCR, and TCRdb kept only the in-frame ones, dropping some. The sample carries around 100,000 clones, 60% to 85% recorded once. The sample was PBMCs. The receptors shown here come from a man aged 50-60 years in good health and CMV-seropositive. Each CDR3 is given with its conserved first and last residue. Each record gives: CDR3 protein, CDR3 DNA, D gene, clone size, J gene, V gene. The D gene is left open where the match is weak. Only some rows state a clone size, as once, few, many or a class for expanded clones.

cdr3_aa: CASSGDYPYEQYF
cdr3_nt: TGTGCCAGCAGCGGGGACTACCCCTACGAGCAGTACTTC
d_call: TRBD2
clone_size: few
j_call: TRBJ2-7
v_call: TRBV7-9

cdr3_aa: CASSLRGQNTEAFF
cdr3_nt: TGTGCCAGCAGCTTGAGGGGGCAGAACACTGAAGCTTTCTTT
d_call: TRBD1
clone_size: few
j_call: TRBJ1-1
v_call: TRBV5-4

cdr3_aa: CASSLGAGRETQYF
cdr3_nt: TGTGCCAGCAGCTTAGGGGCAGGGCGAGAGACCCAGTACTTC
d_call: .
clone_size: .
j_call: TRBJ2-5
v_call: TRBV7-2

cdr3_aa: CASSYDMVGQFF
cdr3_nt: TGTGCCAGCAGCTACGACATGGTCGGGCAGTTCTTC
d_call: .
clone_size: .
j_call: TRBJ2-1
v_call: TRBV28

cdr3_aa: CSSGRARGSYNEQFF
cdr3_nt: TGTTCCAGCGGACGGGCTAGGGGCTCCTACAATGAGCAGTTCTTC
d_call: .
clone_size: few
j_call: TRBJ2-1
v_call: TRBV7-9

cdr3_aa: CASSRPTSGDSPLHF
cdr3_nt: TGTGCCAGCAGCCGTCCTACATCGGGGGACTCACCCCTCCACTTT
d_call: .
clone_size: .
j_call: TRBJ1-6
v_call: TRBV5-6

cdr3_aa: CAWSRGTTGELFF
cdr3_nt: TGTGCCTGGAGCCGGGGGACCACCGGGGAGCTGTTTTTT
d_call: .
clone_size: .
j_call: TRBJ2-2
v_call: TRBV30

cdr3_aa: CASSSNRGSEVVF
cdr3_nt: TGTGCCAGCAGTTCGAACCGGGGTAGTGAAGTGGTCTTT
d_call: .
clone_size: .
j_call: TRBJ1-1
v_call: TRBV27

cdr3_aa: CASNTGGLDTEAFF
cdr3_nt: TGCGCCAGCAACACAGGGGGCTTGGACACTGAAGCTTTCTTT
d_call: TRBD1
clone_size: .
j_call: TRBJ1-1
v_call: TRBV10-1

cdr3_aa: CASSLRTGQGKVEQYF
cdr3_nt: TGTGCCAGCAGCTTAAGAACTGGACAGGGAAAAGTCGAGCAGTACTTC
d_call: TRBD1
clone_size: .
j_call: TRBJ2-7
v_call: TRBV7-8

cdr3_aa: CASRDQGGDSYEQYF
cdr3_nt: TGTGCCAGCAGGGACCAGGGAGGAGACTCCTACGAGCAGTACTTC
d_call: .
clone_size: .
j_call: TRBJ2-7
v_call: TRBV27

cdr3_aa: CASSGPGEAFF
cdr3_nt: TGTGCCAGCAGTGGTCCGGGTGAAGCTTTCTTT
d_call: .
clone_size: large
j_call: TRBJ1-1
v_call: TRBV27

cdr3_aa: CSTGSSGANVLTF
cdr3_nt: TGCAGCACGGGGAGCTCTGGGGCCAACGTCCTGACTTTC
d_call: .
clone_size: .
j_call: TRBJ2-6
v_call: TRBV29-1

cdr3_aa: CASGTSVTICF
cdr3_nt: TGTGCCAGCGGGACTAGCGTTACAATTTGTTTC
d_call: TRBD2
clone_size: .
j_call: TRBJ2-7
v_call: TRBV28

cdr3_aa: CASNNGGLNTEAFF
cdr3_nt: TGTGCCAGTAATAACGGAGGATTGAACACTGAAGCTTTCTTT
d_call: .
clone_size: .
j_call: TRBJ1-1
v_call: TRBV19

cdr3_aa: CASRSGTLNQPQHF
cdr3_nt: TGTGCCAGCCGGAGCGGGACATTAAATCAGCCCCAGCATTTT
d_call: .
clone_size: .
j_call: TRBJ1-5
v_call: TRBV28

cdr3_aa: CATSRGGTMSAGGWSDTQYF
cdr3_nt: TGTGCCACCAGCAGAGGAGGGACTATGTCGGCAGGGGGCTGGTCAGATACGCAGTATTTT
d_call: .
clone_size: .
j_call: TRBJ2-3
v_call: TRBV15

cdr3_aa: CASSTGPSYEQYF
cdr3_nt: TGTGCCAGCAGCACGGGTCCCAGCTACGAGCAGTACTTC
d_call: .
clone_size: .
j_call: TRBJ2-7
v_call: TRBV11-2